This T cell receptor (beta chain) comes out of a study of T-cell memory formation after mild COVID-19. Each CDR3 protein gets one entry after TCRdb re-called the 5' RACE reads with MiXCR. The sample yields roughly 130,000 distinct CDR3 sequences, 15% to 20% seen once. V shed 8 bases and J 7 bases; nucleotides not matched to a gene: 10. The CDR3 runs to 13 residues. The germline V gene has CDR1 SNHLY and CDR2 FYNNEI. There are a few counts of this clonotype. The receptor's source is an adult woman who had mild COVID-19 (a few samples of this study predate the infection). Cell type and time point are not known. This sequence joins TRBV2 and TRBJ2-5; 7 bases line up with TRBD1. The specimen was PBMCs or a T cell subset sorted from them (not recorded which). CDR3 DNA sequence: TGTGCCAGCGGAACAGGGGTGCCCGTGACCCAGTACTTC. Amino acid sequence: CASGTGVPVTQYF.